These 27 T cell receptor beta chains were sequenced from one sample in a study of long-term antiretroviral therapy in people with HIV. Survey-level immunoSEQ v3.0 assays were run. Only in-frame clones appear in the TCRdb table, and some are missing; sequencing was by immunoSEQ multiplex PCR. The sample carries 14,000 or so clones, around 90% recorded once. Sequencing used unsorted PBMCs, obtained 6.2 years after starting antiretroviral therapy. These receptor sequences come from a man aged 35-49 years with HIV.

The V and J genes are TRBV10-3 and TRBJ1-5; 8 positions agree with TRBD1. Germline V gives CDR1 ENHRY, CDR2 SYGVKD. The CDR3 consists of 17 residues. Germline trimming cut 6 bases from V and 2 bases from J; bases unmatched to any gene: 12. The CDR3 is CAISGQGSGDGNQPQHF. CDR3 in DNA: TGTGCCATCAGCGGACAGGGATCGGGGGACGGCAATCAGCCCCAGCATTTT.

With respect to this clone: This specimen includes other DNA sequences encoding the same CDR3. The chain couples TRBV30 to TRBJ2-2; D unclear. This CDR3 has 14 amino acids. V was trimmed by 0 bases and J by 3 bases, leaving 8 bases between them. The V gene's germline CDR1 is GTSNPN and CDR2 SVGIG (reference sequence). The CDR3 sequence: CAWSVGYHTGELFF. CDR3 sequence (DNA): TGTGCCTGGAGTGTGGGCTATCACACCGGGGAGCTGTTTTTT.

This clone showed up just a few times. The J gene is TRBJ2-2, the V gene TRBV11-1, with TRBD2 matching 12 bases. V lost 5 bases, J lost 1 base, and 5 bases stayed unmatched. The CDR3 is 17 amino acids. Per the germline V gene, CDR1 is SGHAT and CDR2 is FQDESV (reference sequence). CDR3 DNA: TGTGCCAGCAGCCTAGGGACTAGCGGGTGGAACACCGGGGAGCTGTTTTTT. It translates to CASSLGTSGWNTGELFF.

The chain has TRBV27 and TRBJ2-2, with TRBD2 as a possible D gene (6 bases). Trimming took off 1 base at V and 0 bases at J, with 21 bases between the two ends. The CDR3 totals 20 residues. In germline, CDR1 is MNHEY, CDR2 SMNVEV (reference sequence). CDR3 sequence: CASSLLGFGAGGANTGELFF. CDR3 coding DNA: TGTGCCAGCAGTTTATTAGGTTTCGGTGCTGGAGGGGCGAACACCGGGGAGCTGTTTTTT.

J is TRBJ1-2 and V is TRBV18; 9 nucleotides align to TRBD1. Per the germline V gene, CDR1 is KGHSH and CDR2 is LQKENI. Unmatched junction bases numbered 5, after V lost 3 bases and J lost 3 bases. This CDR3 has 15 residues. This CDR3 reads CASSPTGTGYYGYTF. CDR3 sequence (DNA): TGTGCCAGCTCACCCACCGGGACAGGGTACTATGGCTACACCTTC.

The rearrangement links TRBV27 to TRBJ2-7, with D possibly matching TRBD1 (6 bases). V was cut by 5 bases and J by 1 base, with 6 bases left in between. This CDR3 is built from 12 residues. Germline V gene data show CDR1 as MNHEY and CDR2 as SMNVEV (reference sequence). CDR3 amino acids: CASSRGSYEQYF. The CDR3 DNA follows: TGTGCCAGCAGTAGGGGGTCCTACGAGCAGTACTTC.

The rearrangement links TRBV28 to TRBJ2-7; no clear D gene. Germline CDR1 and CDR2: MDHEN and SYDVKM. The V and J ends lost 2 bases and 3 bases respectively, with 2 bases between them. CDR3 size: 11 residues. This chain's CDR3 is CASSLDYEQYF. The CDR3 coding sequence is TGTGCCAGCAGTTTAGACTACGAGCAGTACTTC.

The chain uses TRBV27 and TRBJ1-5; D is uncertain. Trimming removed 5 bases at V and 0 bases at J, with 11 bases between. Germline CDR1 MNHEY, CDR2 SMNVEV (reference sequence). The length of the CDR3 is 15 residues. The CDR3 DNA is TGTGCCAGCAGTCCCCAGGAACATAGCAATCAGCCCCAGCATTTT. This translates into CASSPQEHSNQPQHF.

The chain combines TRBV19 with TRBJ2-5; tentatively, D is TRBD2 (6 bases). Germline values: CDR1 LNHDA, CDR2 SQIVND (reference sequence). This CDR3 contains 11 residues. The ends were cut back, 5 bases at V and 5 bases at J, with 6 bases in the middle. CDR3 in amino acids: CASSGGETQYF. The CDR3 bases are TGTGCCAGTAGTGGAGGGGAGACCCAGTACTTC.

The chain recombines TRBV4-2 with TRBJ1-5; tentatively, D is TRBD1 (5 bases). Trimming stripped 1 base from V and 2 bases from J, with 9 bases between. The CDR3 length is 15 residues. Germline-derived CDR1 and CDR2 are LGHNA and YNFKEQ. In DNA, the CDR3 is TGTGCCAGCAGCCAAGGGTTGACAGGCAATCAGCCCCAGCATTTT. Translated: CASSQGLTGNQPQHF.

V usage is TRBV27 and J usage is TRBJ1-1; 8 nucleotides agree with TRBD1. The V gene's germline CDR1 is MNHEY and CDR2 SMNVEV (reference sequence). J was trimmed by 3 bases and V by 5 bases; bases with no gene match: 8. CDR3 length: 15 amino acids. The CDR3 here is CASSLSSTGDTEAFF. CDR3 nucleotide sequence: TGTGCCAGCAGTCTTTCATCGACAGGGGACACTGAAGCTTTCTTT.

The rearrangement links TRBV27 to TRBJ1-2; tentatively, D is TRBD1 (5 bases). CDR3 length: 14 amino acids. Trimming removed 6 bases from V and 2 bases from J, with 13 bases in between. Germline V gene sequence: CDR1 MNHEY, CDR2 SMNVEV (reference sequence). The CDR3 sequence: CASRQPGRNYGYTF. For the CDR3, the DNA is TGTGCCAGCAGACAACCAGGGAGGAACTATGGCTACACCTTC.

The chain combines TRBV27 with TRBJ1-5; TRBD1 matches 7 bases. This CDR3 is built from 15 residues. V lost 6 bases and J lost 6; bases outside the gene matches: 11. CDR1 and CDR2 from the germline V gene are MNHEY and SMNVEV (reference sequence). The CDR3 coding sequence is TGTGCCAGCAGCCAAACAGGGGTCGTAGTTCAGCCCCAGCATTTT. Protein: CASSQTGVVVQPQHF.

The chain combines TRBV2 with TRBJ2-5; 7 nucleotides line up with TRBD2. Per the germline V gene, CDR1 is SNHLY and CDR2 is FYNNEI. V dropped 4 bases and J dropped 4; count of bases not matched to a gene: 9. The CDR3 runs to 15 residues. In DNA, the CDR3 is TGTGCCAGCAGTGGGAGCGGGAACGGACGAGAGACCCAGTACTTC. Translating it yields CASSGSGNGRETQYF.

This sequence joins TRBV18 and TRBJ1-1; possibly TRBD1 for D (6 bases). V lost 7 bases and J 3 bases, leaving 18 bases between the germline ends. This CDR3 spans 15 amino acids. CDR1 is KGHSH and CDR2 is LQKENI in the germline V gene. CDR3 protein: CASFQGINRDTEAFF. Here the CDR3 DNA reads TGTGCCAGCTTTCAGGGGATTAATAGGGACACTGAAGCTTTCTTT.

The chain links TRBV29-1 to TRBJ1-2, with a possible D match to TRBD1 (6 bases). Germline V gene lookup returns CDR1 SQVTM and CDR2 ANQGSEA. Trimming removed 6 bases from V and 2 bases from J, with 19 bases in between. CDR3 length: 15 amino acids. The CDR3 spells CSVTKMDRWNYGYTF. CDR3 bases: TGCAGCGTCACAAAAATGGACAGATGGAACTATGGCTACACCTTC.

The chain recombines TRBV6-1 with TRBJ2-3; D may match TRBD1 or TRBD2 (6 bases each). V shed 7 bases and J shed 4 bases, with 12 bases lying between them. The CDR3 has 13 residues. Germline assignment: CDR1 MNHNS and CDR2 SASEGT. CDR3 residues: CASTRGGSDTQYF. In DNA, the CDR3 is TGTGCCAGCACAAGAGGGGGGTCAGATACGCAGTATTTT.

The chain joins TRBV29-1 to TRBJ1-3; no clear D gene. This CDR3 comprises 12 residues. V was pared by 4 bases and J by 0 bases, with 4 bases between. Germline V gene lookup returns CDR1 SQVTM and CDR2 ANQGSEA. The CDR3: CSVASSGNTIYF. As DNA, the CDR3 is TGCAGCGTTGCTAGCTCTGGAAACACCATATATTTT.

J is TRBJ1-1 and V is TRBV7-9; D remains ambiguous. The CDR3 length is 14 residues. Germline V lookup: CDR1 SEHNR, CDR2 FQNEAQ (reference sequence). Trimming cost V 1 base and J 0 bases, with 6 bases left between them. CDR3 DNA: TGTGCCAGCAGCTTAGACGGAATGAACACTGAAGCTTTCTTT. Translating it yields CASSLDGMNTEAFF.

The rearrangement uses TRBV7-7 and TRBJ2-5; D possibly corresponds to TRBD2 (6 bases). Germline V gene data show CDR1 as SSHAT and CDR2 as FNYEAQ (reference sequence). Between the trimmed V and J ends, which lost 5 bases and 5 bases, there was a span of 15 bases. This CDR3 region has 14 residues. The chain's CDR3 is CASSGRGPGETQYF. As DNA, the CDR3 is TGTGCCAGCAGCGGGCGGGGCCCTGGGGAGACCCAGTACTTC.

The chain couples TRBV7-2 to TRBJ1-1; D is unresolved. Trimming took 3 bases from V and 3 from J, leaving 8 bases between them. CDR1 is SGHTA, CDR2 FQGNSA, per germline. The CDR3 consists of 13 residues. The CDR3 is CASSLGIYTEAFF. CDR3 sequence (DNA): TGTGCCAGCAGCTTGGGGATTTACACTGAAGCTTTCTTT.

The J gene is TRBJ1-2, the V gene TRBV28; D gene uncertain. Germline-derived CDR1 and CDR2 are MDHEN and SYDVKM. Trimming cost V 5 bases and J 5 bases, with 12 bases left between them. This CDR3 is built from 13 residues. The CDR3 reads CASSKGEGYGYTF. CDR3 coding DNA: TGTGCCAGCAGTAAAGGCGAAGGATATGGCTACACCTTC.

This chain links TRBV30 with TRBJ2-2, with D tentatively TRBD1 or TRBD2 (5 bases each). V was trimmed by 0 bases and J by 7 bases, leaving 9 bases between them. CDR3 size: 13 residues. Germline CDR1 GTSNPN, CDR2 SVGIG (reference sequence). CDR3 loop: CAWSVGTGGELFF. For the CDR3, the DNA is TGTGCCTGGAGTGTAGGGACGGGCGGGGAGCTGTTTTTT.

The chain joins TRBV27 to TRBJ1-1; perhaps TRBD1 as D (5 bases). The CDR3 has 13 amino acids. Germline CDR1 MNHEY, CDR2 SMNVEV (reference sequence). Trimming shortened V by 7 bases and J by 7 bases, and 16 bases separated the two germline ends. The CDR3: CASTTRRGLEAFF. The DNA for the CDR3 is TGTGCCAGCACCACTCGGAGGGGCCTTGAAGCTTTCTTT.

The chain employs TRBV29-1 and TRBJ2-3, with 11 positions matching TRBD2. With V trimmed by 4 bases and J by 5 bases, 14 bases remained unmatched. The CDR3 is 17 residues long. Germline CDR1 is SQVTM and CDR2 is ANQGSEA. CDR3 nucleotides: TGCAGCGTTGCAGGGGTACTAGCGGGAGAATTGGTAGATACGCAGTATTTT. It specifies CSVAGVLAGELVDTQYF.

This clone was seen once. This chain joins TRBV5-1 and TRBJ2-2, with D possibly being TRBD1 (6 bases). This CDR3 region has 15 residues. V lost 4 bases, J lost 2 bases, and 12 bases lay in between. Germline V gene data show CDR1 as SGHRS and CDR2 as YFSETQ. CDR3 nucleotides: TGCGCCAGCAGCCCCCAGGGGAGCAACACCGGGGAGCTGTTTTTT. Translated: CASSPQGSNTGELFF.

This clone was counted a single time. The rearrangement uses TRBV11-2 and TRBJ2-7, with D maybe TRBD2 (6 bases). Trimming took 1 base from V and 7 from J, leaving 17 bases between them. Germline CDR1 reads SGHAT; CDR2 reads FQNNGV. The CDR3 is made up of 15 amino acids. This chain's CDR3 is CASSLAIGDLGEQYF. For the CDR3, the DNA is TGTGCCAGCAGCTTAGCGATCGGGGACTTAGGGGAGCAGTACTTC.